These 4 T cell receptor beta chains share one sample of origin, sequenced in a study of control samples from healthy donors and cancer patients. Profiling relied on immunoSEQ multiplex PCR, and the TCRdb table lists in-frame clones only, not all of them. The sample records fewer than 200,000 clones, almost 90% being singletons. Source material: blood. The receptors were gathered from a woman between 50 and 59 years old in good health.

The chain has TRBV7-6 and TRBJ1-5, with TRBD1 matching 7 bases. CDR3 size: 15 residues. V trimming: 5 bases; J trimming: 0 bases; junction bases outside the gene matches: 4. Germline V lookup: CDR1 SGHVS, CDR2 FNYEAQ. CDR3 in amino acids: CASSPDRVSNQPQHF. The CDR3 nucleotides read TGTGCCAGCAGCCCTGACAGGGTTAGCAATCAGCCCCAGCATTTT.

To note about this clone: Additional DNA sequences in this sample encode the identical CDR3. Here the CDR3 reads CASSLVLGAGNTIYF. The CDR3 region has the DNA TGTGCCAGCAGCTTAGTTTTAGGGGCTGGAAACACCATATATTTT. The chain employs TRBV7-2 and TRBJ1-3; the D gene is possibly TRBD1 (5 bases). CDR1 and CDR2 from the germline V gene are SGHTA and FQGNSA. The CDR3 runs to 15 residues. Trimming took off 1 base at V and 2 bases at J, with 9 bases between the two ends.

V is TRBV30 and J is TRBJ2-1; 8 positions match TRBD2. With 7 bases clipped from V and 4 bases from J, the junction kept 9 bases outside the gene matches. The CDR3 runs to 14 residues. In germline, CDR1 is GTSNPN, CDR2 SVGIG (reference sequence). CDR3 region: CASTVVAGYNEQFF. The CDR3 bases are TGTGCCTCCACCGTGGTAGCGGGGTACAATGAGCAGTTCTTC.

This chain joins TRBV29-1 and TRBJ1-4; tentative D call: TRBD1 (5 bases). Trimming removed 5 bases at V and 7 bases at J, with 14 bases between. The CDR3 runs to 13 residues. Germline V gives CDR1 SQVTM, CDR2 ANQGSEA. The CDR3 loop reads CSVLNRDSEKLFF. The CDR3 coding sequence is TGCAGCGTTCTTAACCGGGACTCTGAAAAACTGTTTTTT.